The next 25 T cell receptor beta chains were all read from a single sample in a study of control samples from healthy donors and cancer patients. Sequencing was performed with immunoSEQ multiplex PCR; in TCRdb, only in-frame clones are kept and a portion is missing. Of around 99,000 clones detected, about nine tenths appear once; the ten largest clones hold 4% to 4.5%. What was sequenced was blood. The source of these receptors is a human donor in good health. The donor label of this sample is uncertain.

V and J are TRBV7-2 and TRBJ2-5, with a possible D match to TRBD2 (5 bases). The CDR3 spans 15 residues. Germline assignment: CDR1 SGHTA and CDR2 FQGNSA. V lost 7 bases, J lost 4 bases, and 19 bases lay in between. CDR3 protein: CASMGVSGLGETQYF. The CDR3 DNA reads TGTGCCAGCATGGGAGTGTCAGGATTAGGAGAGACCCAGTACTTC. Complete variable domain (other parts from reference TRBV7-2 and TRBJ2-5): GAGVSQSPSNKVTEKGKDVELRCDPISGHTALYWYRQSLGQGLEFLIYFQGNSAPDKSGLPSDRFSAERTGGSVSTLTIQRTQQEDSAVYLCASMGVSGLGETQYFGPGTRLLVL.

This sequence joins TRBV5-1 and TRBJ1-1; D remains unclear. This CDR3 region has 16 residues. The ends were cut back, 0 bases at V and 2 bases at J, with 14 bases in the middle. The germline CDR1 and CDR2 sequences are SGHRS and YFSETQ. This CDR3 reads CASSLAFADFNTEAFF. As DNA, the CDR3 is TGCGCCAGCAGCTTGGCCTTCGCTGATTTTAACACTGAAGCTTTCTTT.

This clone was seen once. This chain links TRBV18 with TRBJ2-7; 9 bases map to TRBD1. The CDR3 consists of 18 residues. Per germline, CDR1 KGHSH and CDR2 LQKENI. With V trimmed by 5 bases and J by 0 bases, 14 bases remained unmatched. This CDR3 reads CASSTQKGTGSSSYEQYF. CDR3 sequence (DNA): TGTGCCAGCTCAACGCAAAAAGGGACAGGGTCGAGCTCCTACGAGCAGTACTTC.

The rearrangement uses TRBV5-4 and TRBJ2-5; D is unresolved. The CDR3 has 12 residues. Germline values: CDR1 SGHNT, CDR2 YYREEE (reference sequence). Trimming pared 4 bases from V and 5 bases from J, leaving 9 bases between. CDR3: CASSLFRETQYF. Here the CDR3 DNA reads TGTGCCAGCAGCCTTTTTCGGGAGACCCAGTACTTC.

This chain links TRBV6-2 or TRBV6-3 with TRBJ1-2; D is undetermined. Per the germline V gene, CDR1 is MNHEY and CDR2 is SVGEGT. The length of the CDR3 is 12 residues. V lost 5 bases to trimming and J lost 11 bases, with 15 bases between them. The DNA of the CDR3 is TGTGCCAGCAGTCCCGACGATCCTGAGTACACCTTC. Translation: CASSPDDPEYTF.

V usage is TRBV9 and J usage is TRBJ2-5; 9 bases agree with TRBD1. CDR3 length: 17 amino acids. Looked up from germline, CDR1 is SGDLS and CDR2 is YYNGEE. With 4 bases clipped from V and 2 bases from J, the junction kept 12 bases outside the gene matches. CDR3 protein: CASSPLGTGGWQETQYF. CDR3 sequence (DNA): TGTGCCAGCAGCCCACTAGGTACAGGGGGCTGGCAAGAGACCCAGTACTTC.

The V call is TRBV5-1, the J call TRBJ1-1, with TRBD1 identical over 9 bases. Germline CDR1 is SGHRS and CDR2 is YFSETQ. Unmatched junction bases numbered 10, after V lost 4 bases and J lost 3 bases. There are 16 residues in the CDR3. The CDR3 DNA sequence: TGCGCCAGCAGCCCCACAGGGGGCGTAGGGTACACTGAAGCTTTCTTT. This sequence encodes CASSPTGGVGYTEAFF. Combining the CDR3 with reference TRBV5-1 and TRBJ1-1 gives the whole variable domain KAGVTQTPRYLIKTRGQQVTLSCSPISGHRSVSWYQQTPGQGLQFLFEYFSETQRNKGNFPGRFSGRQFSNSRSEMNVSTLELGDSALYLCASSPTGGVGYTEAFFGQGTRLTVV.

This chain links TRBV15 with TRBJ2-2; D gene unclear. Trimming took 1 base from V and 2 from J, leaving 8 bases between them. The CDR3 is made up of 15 amino acids. The germline CDR1 and CDR2 sequences are LNHNV and YYDKDF (reference sequence). The CDR3 region has the DNA TGTGCCACCAGCAGAGCCACGAGAAACACCGGGGAGCTGTTTTTT. Translating gives CATSRATRNTGELFF.

CDR3 amino acids: CASSATQGLNQPQHF. The CDR3 DNA follows: TGTGCCAGCAGCGCGACACAGGGGCTGAATCAGCCCCAGCATTTT. V and J are TRBV11-2 and TRBJ1-5; the match to TRBD1 covers 7 bases. The germline gives CDR1 SGHAT, CDR2 FQNNGV. The CDR3 contains 15 residues. After removal of 5 bases from V and 4 bases from J, the junction contained 8 bases not matched to a gene.

This chain uses TRBV5-1 with TRBJ2-3; 8 positions agree with TRBD1. Unmatched junction bases numbered 5, after V lost 3 bases and J lost 5 bases. The CDR3 runs 14 residues. Germline values: CDR1 SGHRS, CDR2 YFSETQ. CDR3 loop: CASSSSTGEDTQYF. The DNA for the CDR3 is TGCGCCAGCAGCTCGTCGACAGGGGAAGATACGCAGTATTTT.

This chain connects TRBV4-1 to TRBJ1-6; 8 bases align to TRBD1. The CDR3 contains 17 residues. The J segment lost 0 bases and the V segment lost 3 bases, leaving 4 bases of the junction unmatched. Germline V CDR1 and CDR2: MGHRA, YSYEKL. The CDR3 spells CASSHRTGSSYNSPLHF. DNA of the CDR3: TGCGCCAGCAGCCACCGGACAGGGAGCTCCTATAATTCACCCCTCCACTTT.

In this sample, this clone turned up a few times. V usage is TRBV2 and J usage is TRBJ2-1; D is uncertain. The CDR3 consists of 12 residues. Germline CDR1 SNHLY, CDR2 FYNNEI. The V end was cut by 3 bases, the J end by 10 bases, with 10 bases between. The CDR3, as DNA: TGTGCCAGCAGTGACACGATTGTCGAGCAGTTCTTC. Its protein product is CASSDTIVEQFF. Combining the CDR3 with reference TRBV2 and TRBJ2-1 gives the whole variable domain EPEVTQTPSHQVTQMGQEVILRCVPISNHLYFYWYRQILGQKVEFLVSFYNNEISEKSEIFDDQFSVERPDGSNFTLKIRSTKLEDSAMYFCASSDTIVEQFFGPGTRLTVL.

The rearrangement joins TRBV6-1 to TRBJ2-3, with TRBD2 matching over 13 bases. Germline values: CDR1 MNHNS, CDR2 SASEGT. V shed 4 bases, J shed 4 bases, and the junction held 5 bases outside the gene matches. The CDR3 has 16 amino acids. This CDR3 is CASSGLAGGLADTQYF. CDR3 nucleotide sequence: TGTGCCAGCAGTGGACTAGCGGGGGGCCTCGCAGATACGCAGTATTTT.

CDR3 DNA: TGTGCCAGCAACAGGCTCAGCTATGGCTACACCTTC. This sequence encodes CASNRLSYGYTF. This chain joins TRBV28 and TRBJ1-2; perhaps TRBD1 as D (5 bases). In germline, CDR1 is MDHEN, CDR2 SYDVKM. Trimming removed 7 bases from V and 4 bases from J, with 10 bases in between. The CDR3 is made up of 12 amino acids.

In its sample, this clone was seen once. The chain uses TRBV12-3 or TRBV12-4 and TRBJ2-3; D is ambiguous. With 6 bases removed from V and 3 bases from J, the gap between germline ends came to 7 bases. This CDR3 has 12 residues. The CDR3 loop reads CASRWATDTQYF. The CDR3 coding sequence is TGTGCCAGCAGATGGGCGACAGATACGCAGTATTTT.

The rearrangement uses TRBV11-1 and TRBJ1-1; D gene uncertain. This CDR3 has 11 residues. Per the germline V gene, CDR1 is SGHAT and CDR2 is FQDESV (reference sequence). Trimming shortened V by 5 bases and J by 8 bases, and 9 bases separated the two germline ends. CDR3 sequence reads: CASSRLEEAFF. The CDR3 DNA follows: TGTGCCAGCAGCCGTCTAGAAGAAGCTTTCTTT. Based on the CDR3 plus reference TRBV11-1 and TRBJ1-1, the full variable domain is EAEVAQSPRYKITEKSQAVAFWCDPISGHATLYWYRQILGQGPELLVQFQDESVVDDSQLPKDRFSAERLKGVDSTLKIQPAELGDSAMYLCASSRLEEAFFGQGTRLTVV.

The chain employs TRBV5-5 and TRBJ2-2, with D possibly matching TRBD2 (5 bases). The CDR3 has 15 amino acids. CDR1 is SGHKS, CDR2 YYEKEE, per germline (reference sequence). Between the trimmed V and J ends, which lost 3 bases and 1 base, there was a span of 10 bases. CDR3 in amino acids: CASSSGRENTGELFF. The CDR3 coding sequence is TGTGCCAGCAGCTCAGGCCGGGAGAACACCGGGGAGCTGTTTTTT.

V gene TRBV5-1 combines with J gene TRBJ1-3; D ambiguous. The CDR3 is 14 residues long. V lost 1 base to trimming and J lost 1 base, with 6 bases between them. Germline CDR1 is SGHRS and CDR2 is YFSETQ. For the CDR3, the DNA is TGCGCCAGCAGCTTGTGGGGTTCTGGAAACACCATATATTTT. It translates to CASSLWGSGNTIYF.

The chain uses TRBV6-6 and TRBJ1-6; 8 bases fit TRBD1. Germline CDR1 reads MNHNY; CDR2 reads SVGAGI (reference sequence). V shed 5 bases and J 5 bases; nucleotides not matched to a gene: 2. This CDR3 has 14 residues. Written as DNA, the CDR3 is TGTGCCAGCAGTAAGGGACAGGATAATTCACCCCTCCACTTT. Translation gives CASSKGQDNSPLHF.

The genes are TRBV7-3 and TRBJ2-3; D might be TRBD1 or TRBD2, each matching 7 bases. V was shortened by 5 bases and J by 5 bases, with 17 bases between the two germline ends. The germline gives CDR1 SGHTA, CDR2 FQGTGA. The length of the CDR3 is 15 residues. CDR3 in DNA: TGTGCCAGCAGCCCCCAGGGGGGGGCCGGAGATACGCAGTATTTT. It encodes CASSPQGGAGDTQYF.

The V gene is TRBV5-5, the J gene TRBJ1-1, with a tentative D call TRBD1 (6 bases). The CDR3 totals 15 residues. CDR1 and CDR2 from the germline V gene are SGHKS and YYEKEE (reference sequence). Trimming pared 4 bases from V and 3 bases from J, leaving 16 bases between. The CDR3 sequence is CASSQVAGVHTEAFF. In DNA form, the CDR3 reads TGTGCCAGCAGCCAAGTGGCAGGGGTTCACACTGAAGCTTTCTTT. The complete variable domain, with remaining parts taken from reference TRBV5-5 and TRBJ1-1, reads DAGVTQSPTHLIKTRGQQVTLRCSPISGHKSVSWYQQVLGQGPQFIFQYYEKEERGRGNFPDRFSARQFPNYSSELNVNALLLGDSALYLCASSQVAGVHTEAFFGQGTRLTVV.

The chain carries TRBV11-2 and TRBJ1-2; D possibly corresponds to TRBD1 (5 bases). The CDR3 length is 15 residues. The V gene's germline CDR1 is SGHAT and CDR2 FQNNGV. Trimming left V 1 base short and J 4 bases short, with 13 bases between. The CDR3 reads CASSLGRDGAYGYTF. CDR3 nucleotide sequence: TGTGCCAGCAGCTTAGGGAGGGACGGAGCCTATGGCTACACCTTC.

This clone was recorded only once. The chain employs TRBV5-1 and TRBJ2-1; D not resolved. The V end lost 1 base, the J end lost 3 bases, and 5 bases lay between the germline ends. This CDR3 has 13 residues. Per the germline V gene, CDR1 is SGHRS and CDR2 is YFSETQ. CDR3 protein: CASSLIRYNEQFF. For the CDR3, the DNA is TGCGCCAGCAGCTTGATCCGCTACAATGAGCAGTTCTTC.

This clone was detected only once. This chain connects TRBV5-4 to TRBJ2-3, with 7 bases aligning to TRBD1. Looked up from germline, CDR1 is SGHNT and CDR2 is YYREEE (reference sequence). V shed 0 bases and J 3 bases; nucleotides not matched to a gene: 10. The CDR3 is 17 residues long. The CDR3 DNA reads as TGTGCCAGCAGCTTGGCGAACGACAGGGTTAGGACAGATACGCAGTATTTT. It translates to CASSLANDRVRTDTQYF.

The V call is TRBV6-6, the J call TRBJ1-5; a possible D gene is TRBD1 (5 bases). The germline V and J ends were trimmed by 8 bases and 3 bases, with 11 bases remaining between them. The length of the CDR3 is 13 residues. Germline CDR1 MNHNY, CDR2 SVGAGI (reference sequence). CDR3 DNA sequence: TGTGCCAGCTGGAAGGGACTCAATCAGCCCCAGCATTTT. This translates into CASWKGLNQPQHF.